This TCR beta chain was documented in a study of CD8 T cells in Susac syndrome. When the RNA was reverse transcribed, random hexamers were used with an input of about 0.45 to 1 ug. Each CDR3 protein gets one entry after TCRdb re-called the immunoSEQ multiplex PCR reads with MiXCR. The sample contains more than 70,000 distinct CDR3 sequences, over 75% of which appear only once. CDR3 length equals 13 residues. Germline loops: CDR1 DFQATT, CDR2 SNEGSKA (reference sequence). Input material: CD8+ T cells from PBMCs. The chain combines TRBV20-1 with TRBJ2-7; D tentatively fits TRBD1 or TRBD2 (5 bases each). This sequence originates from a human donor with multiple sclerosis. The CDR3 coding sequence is TGCAGCCCCTGGGGGAAGAGCTCCTACGAGCAGTACTTC. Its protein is CSPWGKSSYEQYF.